In its sample, the clone carrying this T cell receptor (beta chain) was seen many times. Its antigen remains unidentified. These data originate in a study of breast tumors, draining lymph nodes, adjacent tissues. Via MiXCR, TCRdb re-called the multiplex PCR reads, giving one row per CDR3 protein. Here the sample spans 150,000 to 200,000 distinct CDR3 sequences, 33% being singletons. Axillary draining lymph nodes of breast cancer patients supplied the node samples. Germline CDR1 MNHEY, CDR2 SVGAGI. Trimming shortened V by 0 bases and J by 7 bases, and 16 bases separated the two germline ends. The CDR3 spans 15 residues. Study-wide results and caveats: Luminal-like breast cancer showed significantly higher tumor–nontumor repertoire similarity than basal-like. The data were judged consistent with most tumor T cells coming from lymph node and expanding in tumor.

The V gene is TRBV6-5, the J gene TRBJ2-7; perhaps D is TRBD1 or TRBD2 (6 bases each). The sequencing input was axillary lymph node tissue. The origin of this receptor is a female donor with breast cancer. Some clones in this sample may be carry-over from other donors' samples. The CDR3 sequence: CASSYSWGASGEQYF. CDR3 DNA sequence: TGTGCCAGCAGTTACTCTTGGGGGGCGTCGGGGGAGCAGTACTTC.